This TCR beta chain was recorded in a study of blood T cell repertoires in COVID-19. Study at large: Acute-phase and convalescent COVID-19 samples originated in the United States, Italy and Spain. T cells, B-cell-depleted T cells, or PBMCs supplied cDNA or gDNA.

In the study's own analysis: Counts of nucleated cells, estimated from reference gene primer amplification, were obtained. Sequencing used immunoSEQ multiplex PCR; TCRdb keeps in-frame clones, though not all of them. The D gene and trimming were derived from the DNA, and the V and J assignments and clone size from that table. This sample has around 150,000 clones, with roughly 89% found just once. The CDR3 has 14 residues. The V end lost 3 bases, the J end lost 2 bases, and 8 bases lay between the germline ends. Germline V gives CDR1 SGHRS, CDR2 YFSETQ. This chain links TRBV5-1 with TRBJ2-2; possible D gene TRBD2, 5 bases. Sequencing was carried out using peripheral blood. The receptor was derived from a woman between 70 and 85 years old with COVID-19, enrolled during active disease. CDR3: CASSSGLNTGELFF. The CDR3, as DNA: TGCGCCAGCAGCTCCGGACTTAACACCGGGGAGCTGTTTTTT.